The 22 T cell receptor beta chains below all came from one sample that was sequenced in a study of early T cells in non-severe SARS-CoV-2 infection. TCRdb used MiXCR to reprocess the 5' RACE reads, holding one entry per CDR3 protein. Here the sample spans tens of thousands of distinct CDR3 sequences, roughly 13% being singletons. The sequencing input was whole blood. The receptors were sampled from an adult who was a healthcare worker with PCR-confirmed SARS-CoV-2 infection or an uninfected control (not recorded which).

The table lists this clonotype with many counts. The CDR3 sequence is CASSPRRGGPADTQYF. As DNA, the CDR3 is TGTGCCAGCAGCCCGAGACGGGGGGGCCCCGCAGATACGCAGTATTTT. The chain couples TRBV7-8 to TRBJ2-3; TRBD2 matches at 8 bases. The CDR3 is 16 amino acids. The V segment lost 5 bases and the J segment 4 bases; nucleotides outside the gene matches: 11. Germline CDR1 and CDR2: SGHVS and FQNEAQ.

The chain employs TRBV28 and TRBJ1-6; 10 positions agree with TRBD1. The CDR3 consists of 16 residues. Unmatched junction bases numbered 7, after V lost 4 bases and J lost 7 bases. CDR1 is MDHEN, CDR2 SYDVKM, per germline. This chain's CDR3 is CASSSLTGGLNSPLHF. The CDR3 region has the DNA TGTGCCAGCAGTTCCCTGACAGGGGGCTTGAATTCACCCCTCCACTTT.

This clonotype was picked up a small number of times. The gene calls are TRBV20-1 and TRBJ2-3, with 7 positions matching TRBD1. The CDR3 loop spans 16 amino acids. With V trimmed by 0 bases and J by 2 bases, 8 bases remained unmatched. Germline lookup yields CDR1 DFQATT and CDR2 SNEGSKA (reference sequence). CDR3 bases: TGCAGTGCTAGAGATCCTTGGGGACAGATCACAGATACGCAGTATTTT. The encoded protein is CSARDPWGQITDTQYF.

The genes are TRBV12-3 or TRBV12-4 and TRBJ2-1; 10 positions agree with TRBD2. This CDR3 spans 14 amino acids. Losses at the gene ends were 4 bases for V and 6 bases for J; bases not matched to a gene: 3. The CDR3 sequence: CASSSSGSVNEQFF. For the CDR3, the DNA is TGTGCCAGCAGTTCTAGCGGGAGCGTCAATGAGCAGTTCTTC.

This chain joins TRBV5-4 and TRBJ1-3, with a tentative D call TRBD1 (6 bases). The CDR3 runs to 16 residues. Trimming cost V 2 bases and J 0 bases, with 12 bases left between them. Germline CDR1 is SGHNT and CDR2 is YYREEE (reference sequence). CDR3 DNA sequence: TGTGCCAGCAGCTTACCGGGACAAAACTCTGGAAACACCATATATTTT. Encoded protein: CASSLPGQNSGNTIYF. Combining the CDR3 with reference TRBV5-4 and TRBJ1-3 gives the whole variable domain ETGVTQSPTHLIKTRGQQVTLRCSSQSGHNTVSWYQQALGQGPQFIFQYYREEENGRGNFPPRFSGLQFPNYSSELNVNALELDDSALYLCASSLPGQNSGNTIYFGEGSWLTVV.

V gene TRBV14 combines with J gene TRBJ2-5; possibly TRBD2 for D (6 bases). Trimming removed 0 bases at V and 9 bases at J, with 17 bases between. Germline V lookup: CDR1 SGHDN, CDR2 FVKESK. The CDR3 is 15 residues long. As DNA, the CDR3 is TGTGCCAGCAGCCAAGACCAATTCGGGGGATGGGCCCAGTACTTC. Translated, it gives CASSQDQFGGWAQYF.

This clonotype came up a few times. The J gene is TRBJ2-1, the V gene TRBV30, with a possible D match to TRBD2 (5 bases). This CDR3 region has 16 residues. Germline lookup yields CDR1 GTSNPN and CDR2 SVGIG (reference sequence). Trimming removed 4 bases at V and 0 bases at J, with 16 bases between. CDR3 sequence: CAWNGETGSSYNEQFF. The CDR3 DNA reads TGTGCCTGGAATGGGGAGACTGGAAGCTCCTACAATGAGCAGTTCTTC. Using reference TRBV30 and TRBJ2-1 for the parts outside the CDR3, the full variable domain is SQTIHQWPATLVQPVGSPLSLECTVEGTSNPNLYWYRQAAGRGLQLLFYSVGIGQISSEVPQNLSASRPQDRQFILSSKKLLLSDSGFYLCAWNGETGSSYNEQFFGPGTRLTVL.

This clonotype was detected a few times. V usage is TRBV7-2 and J usage is TRBJ1-1; D is unclear. CDR3 length: 14 residues. Germline loops: CDR1 SGHTA, CDR2 FQGNSA. Trimming took off 2 bases at V and 0 bases at J, with 7 bases between the two ends. The CDR3, as DNA: TGTGCCAGCAGCTTACGGACGATGAACACTGAAGCTTTCTTT. Its protein is CASSLRTMNTEAFF.

The chain couples TRBV29-1 to TRBJ2-7; 11 bases are shared with TRBD2. Trimming removed 4 bases from V and 7 bases from J; junction bases left unmatched: 3. CDR3 size: 12 residues. Germline V gene data show CDR1 as SQVTM and CDR2 as ANQGSEA. The CDR3 DNA sequence: TGCAGCGTTGCGACTAGCGGGATGGAGCAGTACTTC. It specifies CSVATSGMEQYF.

This clonotype was seen repeatedly, ten times or more. This sequence joins TRBV12-3 or TRBV12-4 and TRBJ1-1; TRBD1 might be the D (5 bases). CDR3 length equals 16 residues. The ends were cut back, 6 bases at V and 1 base at J, with 18 bases in the middle. The CDR3: CASSQIGRGANTEAFF. CDR3 sequence (DNA): TGTGCCAGCAGCCAAATAGGAAGGGGTGCGAACACTGAAGCTTTCTTT.

A remark on this clonotype: Since a much larger clone is just one base distant, this may be a read error. V usage is TRBV6-1 and J usage is TRBJ2-3; D is perhaps TRBD2 (6 bases). The CDR3 runs to 15 residues. Looked up from germline, CDR1 is MNHNS and CDR2 is SASEGT. This chain's CDR3 is CVSSGETRISDTQYF. CDR3 DNA sequence: TGTGTCAGCAGTGGGGAGACTAGAATATCCGATACGCAGTATTTT.

This clonotype came up many times. The chain links TRBV19 to TRBJ1-2, with D perhaps matching TRBD1 (5 bases). From germline, CDR1 is LNHDA and CDR2 SQIVND (reference sequence). The CDR3 is made up of 14 amino acids. V was shortened by 5 bases and J by 2 bases, with 12 bases between the two germline ends. The CDR3 DNA is TGTGCCAGTAGTGGCCCCGGGACGAACTATGGCTACACCTTC. Translated, it gives CASSGPGTNYGYTF.

This clonotype was found many times. V is TRBV7-2 and J is TRBJ2-3; D possibly uses TRBD1 or TRBD2 (6 bases each). V lost 2 bases and J lost 5, with 20 bases in between. Germline V gives CDR1 SGHTA, CDR2 FQGNSA. The CDR3 runs to 17 residues. The CDR3 DNA sequence: TGTGCCAGCAGCTTAAGCGGGTACTCCGGGGGCGGAGATACGCAGTATTTT. This sequence encodes CASSLSGYSGGGDTQYF.

The CDR3 nucleotides read TGTGCCAGCAGCTTATCACAGAACACTGAAGCTTTCTTT. It encodes CASSLSQNTEAFF. This rearrangement joins TRBV7-9 to TRBJ1-1; D is ambiguous. Germline V CDR1 and CDR2: SEHNR, FQNEAQ (reference sequence). The V and J ends lost 2 bases and 1 base respectively, with 5 bases between them. The CDR3 length is 13 residues.

This clonotype was observed many times. The chain links TRBV7-6 to TRBJ2-1; D might be TRBD2 (6 bases). V lost 3 bases, J lost 7 bases, and 16 bases lay in between. This CDR3 has 15 residues. CDR1 SGHVS and CDR2 FNYEAQ come from the germline V gene. The CDR3 sequence: CASSFVGRERNEQFF. The CDR3 nucleotides read TGTGCCAGCAGCTTCGTCGGGAGAGAAAGAAATGAGCAGTTCTTC.

This clonotype showed up many times. The rearrangement joins TRBV20-1 to TRBJ2-1, with 12 bases fitting TRBD2. The germline gives CDR1 DFQATT, CDR2 SNEGSKA (reference sequence). J lost 8 bases, V lost 6 bases, and 11 bases had no gene match. The CDR3 loop spans 15 amino acids. The CDR3 bases are TGCAGTGCCCGGTCGCTAGCGGGAGGGAGGGATGAGCAGTTCTTC. Protein sequence: CSARSLAGGRDEQFF.

The chain uses TRBV28 and TRBJ2-5; 7 bases match TRBD1. J was trimmed by 2 bases and V by 2 bases; bases with no gene match: 5. Germline-derived CDR1 and CDR2 are MDHEN and SYDVKM. CDR3 length: 15 amino acids. CDR3 nucleotides: TGTGCCAGCAGTTTAGGGGACAGAAAACAAGAGACCCAGTACTTC. It translates to CASSLGDRKQETQYF. Complete variable domain (other parts from reference TRBV28 and TRBJ2-5): DVKVTQSSRYLVKRTGEKVFLECVQDMDHENMFWYRQDPGLGLRLIYFSYDVKMKEKGDIPEGYSVSREKKERFSLILESASTNQTSMYLCASSLGDRKQETQYFGPGTRLLVL.

This clonotype was seen a handful of times. The CDR3 DNA reads as TGCAGTGCTGAGGGGGCTGCTGCGACCCAGTACTTC. The encoded protein is CSAEGAAATQYF. V is TRBV20-1 and J is TRBJ2-5, with 7 bases that match TRBD1. From germline, CDR1 is DFQATT and CDR2 SNEGSKA (reference sequence). V shed 5 bases, J shed 7 bases, and the junction held 7 bases outside the gene matches. The CDR3 runs to 12 residues.

This rearrangement joins TRBV11-1 to TRBJ1-2; D gene ambiguous. V lost 4 bases and J lost 5, with 11 bases in between. Germline CDR1 SGHAT, CDR2 FQDESV (reference sequence). The CDR3 loop spans 13 amino acids. CDR3 residues: CASSSQRGYGYTF. The CDR3 region has the DNA TGTGCCAGCAGCTCCCAAAGAGGATATGGCTACACCTTC.

The chain has TRBV6-2 or TRBV6-3 and TRBJ2-7, with D unresolved. V shed 6 bases and J shed 2 bases, with 11 bases lying between them. This CDR3 contains 13 residues. Per the germline V gene, CDR1 is MNHEY and CDR2 is SVGEGT. This chain's CDR3 is CASSPDLAYEQYF. The CDR3 nucleotides are TGTGCCAGCAGCCCCGATTTGGCCTACGAGCAGTACTTC.

In this sample, this clonotype turned up a few times. The chain employs TRBV12-3 or TRBV12-4 and TRBJ2-7; 7 bases line up with TRBD2. CDR3 length: 13 amino acids. Germline trimming cut 8 bases from V and 5 bases from J; bases unmatched to any gene: 9. The CDR3 DNA is TGTGCCAGCCGAGTTGCGGGGAGGGACGAGCAGTACTTC. Translated, it gives CASRVAGRDEQYF.

This clonotype was seen a few times. The chain carries TRBV5-6 and TRBJ2-7; 7 nucleotides match TRBD1. This CDR3 has 13 residues. CDR1 and CDR2 from the germline V gene are SGHDT and YYEEEE. The J segment lost 4 bases and the V segment lost 4 bases, leaving 5 bases of the junction unmatched. DNA for the CDR3: TGTGCCAGCAGCCGGGACAGTGGATACGAGCAGTACTTC. Protein: CASSRDSGYEQYF.